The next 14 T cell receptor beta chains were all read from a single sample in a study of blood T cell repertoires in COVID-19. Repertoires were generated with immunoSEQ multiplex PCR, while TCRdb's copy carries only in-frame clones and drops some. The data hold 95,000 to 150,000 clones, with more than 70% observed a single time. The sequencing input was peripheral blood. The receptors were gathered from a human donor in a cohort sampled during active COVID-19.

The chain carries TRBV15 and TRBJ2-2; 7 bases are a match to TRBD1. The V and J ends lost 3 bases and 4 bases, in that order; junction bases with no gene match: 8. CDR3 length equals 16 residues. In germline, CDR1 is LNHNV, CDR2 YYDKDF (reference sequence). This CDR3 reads CATSSLTGASTGELFF. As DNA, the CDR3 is TGTGCCACCAGCAGCTTAACAGGGGCGAGCACCGGGGAGCTGTTTTTT.

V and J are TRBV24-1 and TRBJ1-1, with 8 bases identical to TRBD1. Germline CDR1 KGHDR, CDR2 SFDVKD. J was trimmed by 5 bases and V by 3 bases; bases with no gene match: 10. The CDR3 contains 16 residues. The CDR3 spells CATSDPPERTGTEAFF. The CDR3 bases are TGTGCCACCAGTGATCCGCCTGAAAGGACAGGGACTGAAGCTTTCTTT.

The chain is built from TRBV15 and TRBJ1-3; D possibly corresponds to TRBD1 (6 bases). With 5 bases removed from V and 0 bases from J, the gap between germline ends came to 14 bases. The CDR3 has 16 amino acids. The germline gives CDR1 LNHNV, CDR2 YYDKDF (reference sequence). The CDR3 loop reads CATSLRTGFSGNTIYF. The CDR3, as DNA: TGTGCCACCAGCCTAAGAACAGGGTTCTCTGGAAACACCATATATTTT.

Here the CDR3 reads CASSFGIRDFNEQYF. The CDR3 DNA is TGTGCCAGCAGCTTCGGGATCAGGGACTTTAACGAGCAGTACTTC. The chain has TRBV5-8 and TRBJ2-7; maybe TRBD2 (6 bases). V gave up 2 bases and J gave up 5 bases, with 17 bases separating them. Germline loops: CDR1 SGHTS, CDR2 YDEGEE. The CDR3 has 15 residues.

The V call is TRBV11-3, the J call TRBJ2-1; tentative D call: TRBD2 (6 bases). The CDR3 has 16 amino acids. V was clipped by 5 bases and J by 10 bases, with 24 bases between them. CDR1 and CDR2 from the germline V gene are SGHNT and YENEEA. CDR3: CASSPDAGTEGREQFF. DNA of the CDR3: TGTGCCAGCAGCCCGGATGCCGGGACGGAGGGTAGAGAGCAGTTCTTC.

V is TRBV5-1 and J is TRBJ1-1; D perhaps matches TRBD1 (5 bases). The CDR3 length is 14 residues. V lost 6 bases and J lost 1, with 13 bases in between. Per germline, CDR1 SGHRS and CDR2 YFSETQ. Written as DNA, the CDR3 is TGCGCCAGCAACAAAGACAGCTCGAACACTGAAGCTTTCTTT. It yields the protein CASNKDSSNTEAFF.

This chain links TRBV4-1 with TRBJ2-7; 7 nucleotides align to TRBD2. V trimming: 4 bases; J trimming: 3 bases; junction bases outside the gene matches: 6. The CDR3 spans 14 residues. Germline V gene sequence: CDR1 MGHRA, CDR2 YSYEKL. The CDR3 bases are TGCGCCAGCAGCCCCGAGGGAGGGAGCTACGAGCAGTACTTC. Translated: CASSPEGGSYEQYF.

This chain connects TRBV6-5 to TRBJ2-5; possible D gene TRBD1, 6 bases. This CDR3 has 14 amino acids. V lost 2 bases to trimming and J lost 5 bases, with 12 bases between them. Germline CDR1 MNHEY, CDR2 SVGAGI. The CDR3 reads CASSYLQGGETQYF. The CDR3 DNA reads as TGTGCCAGCAGTTACCTACAGGGTGGGGAGACCCAGTACTTC.

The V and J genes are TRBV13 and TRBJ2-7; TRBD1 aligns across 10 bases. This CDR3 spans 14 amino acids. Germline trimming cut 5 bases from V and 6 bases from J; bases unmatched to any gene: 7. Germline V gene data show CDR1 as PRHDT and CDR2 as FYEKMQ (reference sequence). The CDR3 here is CASSRRDRGAEQYF. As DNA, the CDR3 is TGTGCCAGCAGCCGCAGGGACAGGGGAGCCGAGCAGTACTTC. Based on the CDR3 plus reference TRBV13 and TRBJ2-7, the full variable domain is AAGVIQSPRHLIKEKRETATLKCYPIPRHDTVYWYQQGPGQDPQFLISFYEKMQSDKGSIPDRFSAQQFSDYHSELNMSSLELGDSALYFCASSRRDRGAEQYFGPGTRLTVT.

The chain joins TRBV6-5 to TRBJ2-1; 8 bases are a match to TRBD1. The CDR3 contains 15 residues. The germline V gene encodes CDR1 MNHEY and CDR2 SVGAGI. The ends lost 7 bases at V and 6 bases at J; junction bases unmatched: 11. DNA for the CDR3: TGTGCCAGCACGCCACGACAGGGGCTCTTCAATGAGCAGTTCTTC. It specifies CASTPRQGLFNEQFF.

The CDR3 region is CASSLKRREAGELFF. The CDR3 bases are TGTGCCAGCAGCTTAAAACGCAGGGAGGCCGGGGAGCTGTTTTTT. V usage is TRBV7-6 and J usage is TRBJ2-2; D is possibly TRBD2 (6 bases). The CDR3 spans 15 residues. The germline V and J ends were trimmed by 2 bases and 6 bases, with 13 bases remaining between them. In germline, CDR1 is SGHVS, CDR2 FNYEAQ.

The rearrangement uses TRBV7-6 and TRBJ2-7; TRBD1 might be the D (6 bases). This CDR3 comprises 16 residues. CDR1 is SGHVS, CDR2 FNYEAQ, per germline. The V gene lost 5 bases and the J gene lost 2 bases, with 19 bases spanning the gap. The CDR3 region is CASSPAQGPLTYEQYF. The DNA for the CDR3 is TGTGCCAGCAGCCCGGCACAGGGCCCATTAACCTACGAGCAGTACTTC.

As DNA, the CDR3 is TGTGCCAGCAGTGTCATCTCCGCGGGAGCTTTCTTT. Amino acids: CASSVISAGAFF. The chain couples TRBV12-3 or TRBV12-4 to TRBJ1-1, with D uncertain. This CDR3 region has 12 residues. V lost 5 bases to trimming and J lost 10 bases, with 14 bases between them.

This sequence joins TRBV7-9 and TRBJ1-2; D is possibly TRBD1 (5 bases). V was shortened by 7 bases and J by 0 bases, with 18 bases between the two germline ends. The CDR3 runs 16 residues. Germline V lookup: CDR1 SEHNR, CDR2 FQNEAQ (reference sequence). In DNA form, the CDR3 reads TGTGCCAGCACCCTGGGGGGAGGGCGAGCTAACTATGGCTACACCTTC. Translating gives CASTLGGGRANYGYTF.